A selection of T cell receptor beta chains follows, all from one sample in a study of CD8+ T cells in alopecia areata. Libraries were prepared by immunoSEQ multiplex PCR; TCRdb keeps only in-frame clonotypes and omits some of them. The sample lists more than 95,000 clones; approximately 52% were seen once. The source was CD8+ T cells sorted from blood, collected at week 4, from a patient treated with tofacitinib. The receptors stem from a human donor with alopecia areata. The CDR3 runs from the conserved cysteine through the conserved F or W. A D gene is named only where the DNA matches it firmly. Some rows have no size entry. The others give once, few or many, or a class for an expanded clone.

length | size | D | J | V | CDR3
14 | few | . | TRBJ2-1 | TRBV30 | CAWSVLLQVNEQFF
15 | . | . | TRBJ2-2 | TRBV29-1 | CSVEDMDGNTGELFF
15 | few | . | TRBJ1-2 | TRBV7-9 | CASSFAGTMHYGYTF
14 | . | . | TRBJ1-2 | TRBV5-4 | CASSPRAGYYGYTF
16 | . | . | TRBJ2-1 | TRBV4-1 | CASSQVGDASYNEQFF
13 | . | . | TRBJ2-1 | TRBV5-1 | CASSFPRNNEQFF
14 | . | . | TRBJ1-5 | TRBV7-8 | CASSLQASNQPQHF
13 | . | . | TRBJ1-1 | TRBV29-1 | CSVLEGMNTEAFF
18 | . | . | TRBJ2-3 | TRBV5-1 | CASSSTSGTGVLTDTQYF
15 | few | TRBD2 | TRBJ2-5 | TRBV2 | CASRGGLASEETQYF
16 | few | TRBD2 | TRBJ2-1 | TRBV13 | CASGSGGYEVYNEQFF
16 | . | . | TRBJ2-5 | TRBV30 | CAWSVSFGGTQETQYF
14 | few | . | TRBJ1-2 | TRBV6-5 | CASSYSRTQYGYTF
16 | . | . | TRBJ1-1 | TRBV30 | CAWSTRQERREYQAFF
17 | . | . | TRBJ1-6 | TRBV27 | CASSLSMGSSYNSPLHF
15 | . | TRBD2 | TRBJ2-7 | TRBV6-1 | CASSPLAGGSYEQYF
11 | . | . | TRBJ1-1 | TRBV30 | CAWRVATEAFF
13 | . | . | TRBJ2-4 | TRBV19 | CASSIDMGVKPYF
14 | few | TRBD1 | TRBJ1-1 | TRBV9 | CASSPGTGDTEAFF
15 | . | TRBD1 | TRBJ1-1 | TRBV30 | CAWSYLDRGETEAFF
12 | . | . | TRBJ1-1 | TRBV12-5 | CASGRGNTEAFF
13 | . | . | TRBJ2-2 | TRBV29-1 | CSAGTANTGELFF
11 | . | . | TRBJ2-1 | TRBV14 | CASSQALWPFF
14 | few | . | TRBJ1-3 | TRBV29-1 | CSVARGISGNTIYF
15 | . | TRBD2 | TRBJ2-1 | TRBV13 | CASSPSGGALNEQFF
11 | . | . | TRBJ1-1 | TRBV27 | CARRSNTEAFF
15 | . | . | TRBJ1-6 | TRBV27 | CASSYQHRINSPLHF
13 | few | . | TRBJ1-2 | TRBV5-6 | CASSLDRGFGYTF
12 | few | . | TRBJ2-7 | TRBV5-6 | CASSLGLGEQYF
17 | . | TRBD2 | TRBJ2-1 | TRBV9 | CASSVVTSGGPYNEQFF
14 | . | . | TRBJ2-7 | TRBV29-1 | CSVRDQGVFYEQYF
14 | . | . | TRBJ1-1 | TRBV28 | CASSSRVVPQGAFF
13 | few | TRBD1 | TRBJ1-2 | TRBV30 | CAWEATGDYGYTF
14 | . | TRBD1 | TRBJ2-7 | TRBV5-6 | CASSYPTGGYGQYF
16 | . | TRBD1 | TRBJ1-2 | TRBV7-9 | CASSLGQGPPNYGYTF
14 | . | TRBD1 | TRBJ1-2 | TRBV7-9 | CASSLGEGARGYTF
15 | . | . | TRBJ2-5 | TRBV7-9 | CASSSSPGSQETQYF
17 | . | TRBD1 | TRBJ2-1 | TRBV19 | CASSSDRGVGEYNEQFF
12 | . | . | TRBJ1-2 | TRBV29-1 | CSVVGTNYGYTF
12 | . | . | TRBJ2-7 | TRBV30 | CAWSASDVEQYF
13 | few | TRBD1 | TRBJ1-1 | TRBV29-1 | CSGFTGVGTEAFF
15 | . | . | TRBJ1-5 | TRBV27 | CASSLSGISNQPQHF
14 | . | . | TRBJ1-4 | TRBV5-1 | CASSPEGGNEKLFF
15 | . | TRBD1 | TRBJ1-2 | TRBV27 | CASSLRGQGVYGYTF
13 | . | TRBD1 | TRBJ2-1 | TRBV7-7 | CASSLGTGSEQFF
12 | . | . | TRBJ2-1 | TRBV7-9 | CASSLVGDEQFF
13 | . | . | TRBJ1-2 | TRBV27 | CASSLQGHYGYTF
16 | . | TRBD2 | TRBJ2-3 | TRBV7-9 | CASSLKAGAPEDTQYF
12 | . | . | TRBJ2-7 | TRBV30 | CAWSVLGSEQYF
11 | . | . | TRBJ1-1 | TRBV5-6 | CASSFGTEAFF
13 | . | . | TRBJ1-1 | TRBV14 | CASSQGGTTEAFF
12 | . | . | TRBJ2-1 | TRBV7-9 | CASSLGTNEQFF
14 | few | . | TRBJ1-1 | TRBV13 | CASLPSGRNTEAFF
15 | . | TRBD1 | TRBJ2-7 | TRBV27 | CASSLTGTGSYEQYF